The TCR beta chain described here comes from a study of blood T cell repertoires in COVID-19. In the study overall: Samples representing acute and convalescent COVID-19 were sourced from the United States, Italy and Spain.

The repertoire was sequenced with immunoSEQ multiplex PCR; TCRdb's copy has only in-frame clones and lacks some. The sample holds 250,000 to 300,000 clones; just over 85% are singletons and the top ten take around 16%. Looked up from germline, CDR1 is SGHTA and CDR2 is FQGNSA. The CDR3 sequence is 16 residues long. V was clipped by 0 bases and J by 2 bases, with 11 bases between them. Two negative PCRs, clearance, or symptom resolution had been documented for recovered Cohort 3 donors. V usage is TRBV7-2 and J usage is TRBJ2-1, with a possible D match to TRBD1 (6 bases). Input material: PBMCs or T cells enriched from blood (not recorded which). This clonotype was sampled from a man between 18 and 29 years old who had recovered from COVID-19. CDR3 region: CASSLAGGSAYNEQFF. The DNA of the CDR3 is TGTGCCAGCAGCTTAGCAGGGGGATCCGCCTACAATGAGCAGTTCTTC.